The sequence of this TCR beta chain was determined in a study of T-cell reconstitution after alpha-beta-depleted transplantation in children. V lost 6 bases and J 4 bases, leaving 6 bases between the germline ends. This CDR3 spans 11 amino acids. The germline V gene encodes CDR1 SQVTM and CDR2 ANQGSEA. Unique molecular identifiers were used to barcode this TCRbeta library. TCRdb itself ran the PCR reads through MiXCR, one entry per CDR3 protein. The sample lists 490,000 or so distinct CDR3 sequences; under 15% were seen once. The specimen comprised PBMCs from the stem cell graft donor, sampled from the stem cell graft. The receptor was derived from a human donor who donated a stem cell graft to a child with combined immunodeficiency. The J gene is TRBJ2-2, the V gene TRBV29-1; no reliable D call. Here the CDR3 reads CSVYVTGELFF. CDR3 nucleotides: TGCAGCGTCTATGTCACCGGGGAGCTGTTTTTT.